The clone carrying this T cell receptor beta chain was seen a handful of times. The antigen is not known. Every bit of the isolated RNA underwent reverse transcription, so sequencing read expressed TCRB transcripts. Measured with immunoSEQ multiplex PCR; TCRdb has only the in-frame clones, and not every one. The repertoire consists of hundreds of thousands of clones, with roughly an eighth occurring once and the leading ten covering approximately 0.021%. Blood was drawn once from each donor into heparinised tubes. The draws averaged about 110 mL. It was via CD45RO/CCR7/CD25/CD127/CD95/CD27 that CD4+ naive, central memory, regulatory and stem cell-like memory cells were sorted. Sorted populations were all over 98% pure. The sample originates from a study of beta chain features in type 1 diabetes. The germline V gene has CDR1 SNHLY and CDR2 FYNNEI. This CDR3 has 14 residues. V gave up 6 bases and J gave up 2 bases, with 12 bases separating them.

General study findings and limits: Any HLA-type effect on TCRB rearrangement remained unresolved here. Moderately but significantly shorter TCRB CDR3s were found in Type 1 diabetes patients in all four CD4+ subsets.

The chain has TRBV2 and TRBJ2-3; unclear D gene. Sequencing was done on a sample of naive CD4+ T cells from blood. This TCR came from a young man with type 1 diabetes. Written as DNA, the CDR3 is TGTGCCAGCAGATCAGGCCACAACACAGATACGCAGTATTTT. Translation: CASRSGHNTDTQYF.